The rows below give T cell receptor beta chains drawn from one sample of a study of long-term antiretroviral therapy in people with HIV. Clones were sequenced by immunoSEQ multiplex PCR, and TCRdb holds only the in-frame ones, with some missing. The table lists tens of thousands of clones, approximately 93% of them singletons. The specimen comprised unsorted PBMCs, sampled 3.1 years after starting antiretroviral therapy. All receptors derive from a man younger than 30 with HIV. Both conserved end residues are part of each CDR3. Each record gives: J gene, V gene, D gene, CDR3 protein. The D gene is left open where the match is weak.

J gene: TRBJ1-1; V gene: TRBV6-1; D gene: TRBD1; CDR3 protein: CASRADRVSPEAFF
J gene: TRBJ2-3; V gene: TRBV7-2; D gene: .; CDR3 protein: CASSQSTDTQYF
J gene: TRBJ2-4; V gene: TRBV5-1; D gene: .; CDR3 protein: CASRVSFQGIHIQYF
J gene: TRBJ2-7; V gene: TRBV27; D gene: .; CDR3 protein: CASSLAARGEQYF
J gene: TRBJ1-2; V gene: TRBV6-5; D gene: .; CDR3 protein: CASSRLGDYGYTF
J gene: TRBJ1-2; V gene: TRBV6-6; D gene: TRBD1; CDR3 protein: CASSSRQGGAGYTF
J gene: TRBJ2-7; V gene: TRBV4-1; D gene: .; CDR3 protein: CASSPQGVKSSSYEQYF
J gene: TRBJ1-1; V gene: TRBV7-9; D gene: .; CDR3 protein: CASSRGATEAFF
J gene: TRBJ2-7; V gene: TRBV18; D gene: TRBD2; CDR3 protein: CASSPLGTSGNHEQYF
J gene: TRBJ1-1; V gene: TRBV19; D gene: .; CDR3 protein: CASSITGPNTEAFF
J gene: TRBJ1-4; V gene: TRBV29-1; D gene: TRBD1; CDR3 protein: CSVPAAGGAYGEKLFF
J gene: TRBJ2-3; V gene: TRBV6-4; D gene: TRBD2; CDR3 protein: CASDRPRLAGGLTDTQYF
J gene: TRBJ1-4; V gene: TRBV4-3; D gene: TRBD1; CDR3 protein: CASSPHRGLWEKLFF
J gene: TRBJ2-3; V gene: TRBV5-5; D gene: .; CDR3 protein: CASSRDLVADTQYF
J gene: TRBJ1-4; V gene: TRBV19; D gene: .; CDR3 protein: CASRRLVGGEKLFF
J gene: TRBJ1-1; V gene: TRBV18; D gene: .; CDR3 protein: CASSSGGGFTEAFF
J gene: TRBJ2-4; V gene: TRBV7-2; D gene: .; CDR3 protein: CASSYGAGKAKNIQYF
J gene: TRBJ2-1; V gene: TRBV6-5; D gene: .; CDR3 protein: CASSYTGAPGEFF
J gene: TRBJ1-2; V gene: TRBV7-9; D gene: TRBD1; CDR3 protein: CASNSPPGTVHGYTF
J gene: TRBJ1-5; V gene: TRBV7-8; D gene: .; CDR3 protein: CASSLDRNQPQHF
J gene: TRBJ1-1; V gene: TRBV27; D gene: .; CDR3 protein: CASSFSPDAGTEAFF
J gene: TRBJ1-1; V gene: TRBV18; D gene: .; CDR3 protein: CASSPRVRGVKNTEAFF
J gene: TRBJ2-7; V gene: TRBV9; D gene: TRBD2; CDR3 protein: CASSELAGPTYEQYF
J gene: TRBJ2-7; V gene: TRBV5-1; D gene: TRBD2; CDR3 protein: CASSIATPSVLAGVEQYF
J gene: TRBJ2-1; V gene: TRBV7-2; D gene: TRBD2; CDR3 protein: CASSLERGRKSNEQFF
J gene: TRBJ2-7; V gene: TRBV5-6; D gene: .; CDR3 protein: CASSLGGGLYEQYF
J gene: TRBJ1-1; V gene: TRBV14; D gene: TRBD1; CDR3 protein: CASSSTGGGAEAFF
J gene: TRBJ2-7; V gene: TRBV5-4; D gene: .; CDR3 protein: CASSSGQPRGSYEQYF
J gene: TRBJ2-1; V gene: TRBV29-1; D gene: .; CDR3 protein: CSVFGFDEQFF
J gene: TRBJ1-1; V gene: TRBV6-1; D gene: TRBD1; CDR3 protein: CASSELTGGGEAFF
J gene: TRBJ2-1; V gene: TRBV6-6; D gene: TRBD1; CDR3 protein: CASSHGSGGHNEQFF
J gene: TRBJ1-6; V gene: TRBV2; D gene: .; CDR3 protein: CASSEGAFNSPLHF
J gene: TRBJ1-5; V gene: TRBV7-2; D gene: .; CDR3 protein: CASSTQTGEDQPQHF
J gene: TRBJ2-7; V gene: TRBV5-1; D gene: .; CDR3 protein: CASSLDSQGFRGEQYF
J gene: TRBJ2-1; V gene: TRBV27; D gene: .; CDR3 protein: CASSSRESYNEQFF
J gene: TRBJ2-7; V gene: TRBV27; D gene: TRBD1; CDR3 protein: CASSLVRQGADEQYF
J gene: TRBJ2-1; V gene: TRBV7-2; D gene: .; CDR3 protein: CASSLVANEQFF
J gene: TRBJ1-1; V gene: TRBV6-5; D gene: .; CDR3 protein: CASNPRALMNTEAFF
J gene: TRBJ2-6; V gene: TRBV4-1; D gene: .; CDR3 protein: CASRVTQFSGANVLTF
J gene: TRBJ2-7; V gene: TRBV12-5; D gene: TRBD2; CDR3 protein: CASGSREGGSSYEQYF
J gene: TRBJ1-4; V gene: TRBV19; D gene: .; CDR3 protein: CASRSRTSRGTTNEKLFF
J gene: TRBJ2-5; V gene: TRBV15; D gene: .; CDR3 protein: CATSRDNIQETQYF
J gene: TRBJ1-4; V gene: TRBV5-5; D gene: TRBD1; CDR3 protein: CASSQPGTGRLFF
J gene: TRBJ2-2; V gene: TRBV6-5; D gene: TRBD2; CDR3 protein: CASSYYSGGSTGELFF
J gene: TRBJ2-1; V gene: TRBV5-1; D gene: .; CDR3 protein: CASSEGPRNEQFF
J gene: TRBJ2-1; V gene: TRBV4-1; D gene: .; CDR3 protein: CASSHVSEDEQFF
J gene: TRBJ2-7; V gene: TRBV4-3; D gene: TRBD2; CDR3 protein: CASSQDRTSGVEQYF
J gene: TRBJ2-5; V gene: TRBV19; D gene: .; CDR3 protein: CASSPIGGETQYF
J gene: TRBJ2-7; V gene: TRBV4-3; D gene: TRBD2; CDR3 protein: CASSQAASGRGYEQYF
J gene: TRBJ1-4; V gene: TRBV5-1; D gene: .; CDR3 protein: CASSLAESNEKLFF
J gene: TRBJ1-1; V gene: TRBV7-9; D gene: TRBD1; CDR3 protein: CASSPSDREGTEAFF
J gene: TRBJ2-7; V gene: TRBV18; D gene: TRBD2; CDR3 protein: CASSLGLAGASRDF
J gene: TRBJ1-5; V gene: TRBV4-3; D gene: .; CDR3 protein: CASSQALSNQPQHF
J gene: TRBJ2-1; V gene: TRBV4-1; D gene: .; CDR3 protein: CASGSSLNEQFF
J gene: TRBJ1-5; V gene: TRBV6-1; D gene: .; CDR3 protein: CASSDQSLNQPQHF
J gene: TRBJ2-7; V gene: TRBV9; D gene: .; CDR3 protein: CASSPQARISYEQYF
J gene: TRBJ2-1; V gene: TRBV29-1; D gene: .; CDR3 protein: CSVPQGHEQFF
J gene: TRBJ2-7; V gene: TRBV6-6; D gene: .; CDR3 protein: CASSPSPSGYYEQYF
J gene: TRBJ1-3; V gene: TRBV13; D gene: .; CDR3 protein: CASSPEDSAPGNTIYF